The 23 T cell receptor beta chains below come from one sample, sequenced in a study of OX40 agonist ivuxolimab in advanced cancers. The protocol was immunoSEQ multiplex PCR, while the TCRdb copy is restricted to in-frame clones and leaves out a portion. The sample carries more than 60,000 clones, 70% to 90% recorded once. The starting material was CD4+ or CD8+ T cells sorted from blood, obtained in a trial of the OX40 agonist ivuxolimab. These receptors were obtained from an adult with an advanced solid tumor such as melanoma, head and neck, liver or kidney cancer.

J is TRBJ2-3 and V is TRBV18, with D unclear. This CDR3 spans 13 amino acids. The V end lost 2 bases, the J end lost 8 bases, and 11 bases lay between the germline ends. Germline CDR1 reads KGHSH; CDR2 reads LQKENI. The CDR3 region has the DNA TGTGCCAGCTCACCAGGTTTATGGGGTACGCAGTATTTT. Encoded protein: CASSPGLWGTQYF.

V usage is TRBV10-1 and J usage is TRBJ2-2; D unresolved. V shed 3 bases and J shed 5 bases, with 10 bases lying between them. From germline, CDR1 is WNHNN and CDR2 SYGVQD (reference sequence). This CDR3 comprises 14 residues. The DNA for the CDR3 is TGCGCCAGCAGTGACGACCCGAGAACCGGGGAGCTGTTTTTT. Translation: CASSDDPRTGELFF.

The chain uses TRBV5-6 and TRBJ1-1; D may be TRBD1 (5 bases). The germline gives CDR1 SGHDT, CDR2 YYEEEE. V gave up 2 bases and J gave up 1 base, with 6 bases separating them. The CDR3 consists of 13 residues. The CDR3 coding sequence is TGTGCCAGCAGCTTAAGGGGGAACACTGAAGCTTTCTTT. Protein: CASSLRGNTEAFF.

The CDR3 region is CASSIWGAGANTEAFF. The CDR3 DNA sequence: TGTGCCAGTAGTATATGGGGCGCAGGGGCAAACACTGAAGCTTTCTTT. The rearrangement links TRBV19 to TRBJ1-1; D possibly corresponds to TRBD1 (6 bases). Trimming removed 2 bases at V and 2 bases at J, with 15 bases between. In germline, CDR1 is LNHDA, CDR2 SQIVND (reference sequence). The CDR3 runs 16 residues.

The V gene is TRBV5-1, the J gene TRBJ1-2, with 10 bases that match TRBD1. The trim removed 3 bases at V and 0 bases at J, leaving 8 bases unmatched. Germline values: CDR1 SGHRS, CDR2 YFSETQ. The CDR3 spans 17 residues. The CDR3 protein is CASSSLDRGRANYGYTF. The CDR3 nucleotides read TGCGCCAGCAGCTCGCTGGACAGGGGGAGAGCTAACTATGGCTACACCTTC.

This sequence joins TRBV15 and TRBJ2-5, with TRBD2 matching over 10 bases. V was pared by 1 base and J by 5 bases, with 7 bases of the junction left unmatched. This CDR3 has 16 amino acids. Germline V gene lookup returns CDR1 LNHNV and CDR2 YYDKDF (reference sequence). The CDR3 loop is CATSRVIAGGQETQYF. Here the CDR3 DNA reads TGTGCCACCAGCAGAGTAATAGCGGGGGGCCAGGAGACCCAGTACTTC.

The chain couples TRBV5-8 to TRBJ2-4, with D possibly TRBD2 on 7 matching bases. The V end was cut by 4 bases, the J end by 5 bases, with 10 bases between. The CDR3 is 13 residues long. Germline CDR1 is SGHTS and CDR2 is YDEGEE. Written as DNA, the CDR3 is TGTGCCAGCAGCCGGGGGGCTCAAAACATTCAGTACTTC. This sequence encodes CASSRGAQNIQYF.

This sequence joins TRBV19 and TRBJ1-1; possibly TRBD1 for D (5 bases). CDR1 is LNHDA, CDR2 SQIVND, per germline (reference sequence). CDR3 size: 14 residues. The ends were cut back, 1 base at V and 6 bases at J, with 12 bases in the middle. This chain's CDR3 is CASSIGGGGPEAFF. In nucleotides, the CDR3 is TGTGCCAGTAGTATAGGGGGCGGGGGTCCTGAAGCTTTCTTT. The full variable domain, in which reference TRBV19 and TRBJ1-1 provide the parts outside the CDR3, is DGGITQSPKYLFRKEGQNVTLSCEQNLNHDAMYWYRQDPGQGLRLIYYSQIVNDFQKGDIAEGYSVSREKKESFPLTVTSAQKNPTAFYLCASSIGGGGPEAFFGQGTRLTVV.

This clone has only a few counts. The V gene is TRBV30, the J gene TRBJ1-6; 9 bases fit TRBD1. V trimming: 6 bases; J trimming: 6 bases; junction bases outside the gene matches: 9. This CDR3 region has 15 residues. From germline, CDR1 is GTSNPN and CDR2 SVGIG (reference sequence). CDR3 in amino acids: CACPTRGQGNSPLHF. The DNA for the CDR3 is TGTGCCTGCCCAACTCGGGGACAGGGTAATTCACCCCTCCACTTT.

The chain uses TRBV2 and TRBJ1-3; D possibly corresponds to TRBD1 (6 bases). The CDR3 extends over 16 amino acids. Per germline, CDR1 SNHLY and CDR2 FYNNEI. V was pared by 4 bases and J by 0 bases, with 13 bases between. This CDR3 is CASSVSGASSGNTIYF. The CDR3 DNA follows: TGTGCCAGCAGTGTTTCAGGGGCGAGCTCTGGAAACACCATATATTTT.

The rearrangement links TRBV11-2 to TRBJ1-2, with D possibly TRBD1 on 5 matching bases. The CDR3 length is 13 residues. From germline, CDR1 is SGHAT and CDR2 FQNNGV. The ends were cut back, 5 bases at V and 5 bases at J, with 12 bases in the middle. The CDR3 is CASSRTREYGYTF. CDR3 coding DNA: TGTGCCAGCAGCCGTACCAGGGAATATGGCTACACCTTC.

V is TRBV27 and J is TRBJ2-1; 11 positions agree with TRBD2. The junction had 9 bases not matched to a gene; V was cut back by 6 bases and J by 8 bases. Germline V lookup: CDR1 MNHEY, CDR2 SMNVEV (reference sequence). The CDR3 spans 15 residues. The DNA of the CDR3 is TGTGCCAGCAGATTTCTAGCGGGGGGCAGCCATGAGCAGTTCTTC. Its translation is CASRFLAGGSHEQFF.

This clone was picked up one time. This chain links TRBV19 with TRBJ2-3, with D possibly called TRBD1 or TRBD2 (6 bases each). Germline assignment: CDR1 LNHDA and CDR2 SQIVND (reference sequence). The CDR3 spans 14 residues. Trimming stripped 6 bases from V and 7 bases from J, with 17 bases between. The CDR3 is CASREGHRANTQYF. CDR3 DNA sequence: TGTGCCAGTAGGGAGGGCCACAGGGCAAATACGCAGTATTTT. The full variable domain, in which reference TRBV19 and TRBJ2-3 provide the parts outside the CDR3, is DGGITQSPKYLFRKEGQNVTLSCEQNLNHDAMYWYRQDPGQGLRLIYYSQIVNDFQKGDIAEGYSVSREKKESFPLTVTSAQKNPTAFYLCASREGHRANTQYFGPGTRLTVL.

The rearrangement links TRBV27 to TRBJ2-5; tentatively, D is TRBD1 or TRBD2 (7 bases each). Deletions cut 5 bases from V and 3 bases from J, with 19 bases between. The V gene's germline CDR1 is MNHEY and CDR2 SMNVEV (reference sequence). There are 16 residues in the CDR3. The CDR3 here is CASSPRRGGVEETQYF. The CDR3 bases are TGTGCCAGCAGTCCCCGCAGGGGGGGTGTGGAAGAGACCCAGTACTTC.

This chain uses TRBV27 with TRBJ2-4, with 10 bases lining up with TRBD1. CDR1 is MNHEY and CDR2 is SMNVEV in the germline V gene (reference sequence). The CDR3 is made up of 15 amino acids. V was clipped by 5 bases and J by 6 bases; unmatched bases: 7. CDR3 residues: CASSLSGTGVNIQYF. CDR3 bases: TGTGCCAGCAGTCTCTCCGGGACAGGGGTAAACATTCAGTACTTC.

This clone has only a few counts. J is TRBJ1-5 and V is TRBV15; D uncertain. V was trimmed by 5 bases and J by 7 bases, leaving 15 bases between them. The CDR3 is made up of 14 amino acids. From germline, CDR1 is LNHNV and CDR2 YYDKDF (reference sequence). The CDR3 here is CATSWTYGRQPQHF. The CDR3 DNA reads TGTGCCACCAGCTGGACGTATGGGAGACAGCCCCAGCATTTT.

The CDR3 loop is CASSRSGTGTNTEAFF. The CDR3 region has the DNA TGTGCCAGCTCACGGTCCGGGACAGGAACAAACACTGAAGCTTTCTTT. The V gene is TRBV18, the J gene TRBJ1-1; 8 nucleotides match TRBD1. V gave up 4 bases and J gave up 2 bases; unmatched junction bases: 9. The CDR3 runs to 16 residues. In germline, CDR1 is KGHSH, CDR2 LQKENI.

The J gene is TRBJ2-1, the V gene TRBV5-1; 7 nucleotides line up with TRBD2. The V gene end was trimmed by 1 base and the J gene end by 6 bases; junction bases not matched to a gene: 4. Per the germline V gene, CDR1 is SGHRS and CDR2 is YFSETQ. This CDR3 is built from 14 residues. The CDR3 bases are TGCGCCAGCAGCTTGACGTGGACTAGCAATGAGCAGTTCTTC. Translated: CASSLTWTSNEQFF.

V gene TRBV6-5 combines with J gene TRBJ1-2; unclear D gene. Germline-derived CDR1 and CDR2 are MNHEY and SVGAGI. CDR3 size: 13 residues. Trimming stripped 6 bases from V and 4 bases from J, with 12 bases between. CDR3 nucleotide sequence: TGTGCCAGCAGCCCGGGTCCGATCTATGGCTACACCTTC. This sequence encodes CASSPGPIYGYTF.

The gene calls are TRBV18 and TRBJ2-5; no clear D gene. Trimming took off 10 bases at V and 5 bases at J, with 14 bases between the two ends. CDR1 is KGHSH, CDR2 LQKENI, per germline. CDR3 size: 12 residues. DNA for the CDR3: TGTGCCAACTCGAGTCTGATGGAGACCCAGTACTTC. Translation: CANSSLMETQYF.

The V and J genes are TRBV5-1 and TRBJ1-1; possibly TRBD1 for D (5 bases). The germline CDR1 and CDR2 sequences are SGHRS and YFSETQ. Trimming removed 4 bases from V and 1 base from J, with 11 bases in between. The CDR3 covers 14 residues. The CDR3, as DNA: TGCGCCAGCAGCGTACGACAGCAGAACACTGAAGCTTTCTTT. Amino acid sequence: CASSVRQQNTEAFF.

This sequence joins TRBV11-2 and TRBJ2-5; no clear D gene. Germline values: CDR1 SGHAT, CDR2 FQNNGV. CDR3 size: 12 residues. Trimming shortened V by 3 bases and J by 5 bases, and 7 bases separated the two germline ends. The CDR3 region is CASSFVTETQYF. Written as DNA, the CDR3 is TGTGCCAGCAGCTTCGTTACGGAGACCCAGTACTTC.

This sequence joins TRBV4-2 and TRBJ2-1; 14 bases align to TRBD2. This CDR3 has 17 amino acids. V dropped 4 bases and J dropped 3; count of bases not matched to a gene: 5. Germline assignment: CDR1 LGHNA and CDR2 YNFKEQ. In nucleotides, the CDR3 is TGTGCCAGCAGCCCCAGACTAGCGGGGGGGGTCTACAATGAGCAGTTCTTC. This sequence encodes CASSPRLAGGVYNEQFF.